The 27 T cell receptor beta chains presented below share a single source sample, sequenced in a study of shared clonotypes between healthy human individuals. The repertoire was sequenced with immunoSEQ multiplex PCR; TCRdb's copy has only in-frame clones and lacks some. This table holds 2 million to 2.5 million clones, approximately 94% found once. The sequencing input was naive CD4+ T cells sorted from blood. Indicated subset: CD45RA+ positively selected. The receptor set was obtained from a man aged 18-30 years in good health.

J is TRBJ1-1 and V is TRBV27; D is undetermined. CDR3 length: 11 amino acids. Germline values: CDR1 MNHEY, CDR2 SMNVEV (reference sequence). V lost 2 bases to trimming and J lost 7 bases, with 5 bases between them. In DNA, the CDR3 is TGTGCCAGCAGTTTACAGGTTGAAGCTTTCTTT. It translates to CASSLQVEAFF.

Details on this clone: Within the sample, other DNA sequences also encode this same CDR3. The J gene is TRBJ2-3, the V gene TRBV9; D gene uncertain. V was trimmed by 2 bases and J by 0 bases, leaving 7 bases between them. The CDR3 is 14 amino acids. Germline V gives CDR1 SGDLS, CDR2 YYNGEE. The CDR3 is CASSVGFSTDTQYF. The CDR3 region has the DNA TGTGCCAGCAGCGTTGGCTTCAGCACAGATACGCAGTATTTT.

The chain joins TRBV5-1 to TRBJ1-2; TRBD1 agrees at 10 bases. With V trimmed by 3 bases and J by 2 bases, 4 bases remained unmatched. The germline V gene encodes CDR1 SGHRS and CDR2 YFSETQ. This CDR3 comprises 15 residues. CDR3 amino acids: CASSWDRGSNYGYTF. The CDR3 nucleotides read TGCGCCAGCAGCTGGGACAGGGGCTCCAACTATGGCTACACCTTC.

The CDR3 is CASSQVTNTGELFF. CDR3 sequence (DNA): TGCGCCAGCAGCCAAGTAACGAACACCGGGGAGCTGTTTTTT. The rearrangement joins TRBV5-1 to TRBJ2-2, with D uncertain. V was shortened by 4 bases and J by 0 bases, with 7 bases between the two germline ends. This CDR3 is 14 amino acids long. The germline V gene encodes CDR1 SGHRS and CDR2 YFSETQ.

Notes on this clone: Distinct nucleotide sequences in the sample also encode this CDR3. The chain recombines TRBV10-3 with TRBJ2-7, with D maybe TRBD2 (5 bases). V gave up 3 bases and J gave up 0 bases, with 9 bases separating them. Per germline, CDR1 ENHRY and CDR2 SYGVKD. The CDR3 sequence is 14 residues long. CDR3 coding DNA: TGTGCCATCAGTGAAGCGGACCGCTCCTACGAGCAGTACTTC. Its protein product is CAISEADRSYEQYF.

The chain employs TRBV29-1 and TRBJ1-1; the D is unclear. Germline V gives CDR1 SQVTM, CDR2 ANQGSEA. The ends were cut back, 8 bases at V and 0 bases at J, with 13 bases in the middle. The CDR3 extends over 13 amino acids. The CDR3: CSNVGQLNTEAFF. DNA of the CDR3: TGCAGCAACGTCGGGCAGCTGAACACTGAAGCTTTCTTT.

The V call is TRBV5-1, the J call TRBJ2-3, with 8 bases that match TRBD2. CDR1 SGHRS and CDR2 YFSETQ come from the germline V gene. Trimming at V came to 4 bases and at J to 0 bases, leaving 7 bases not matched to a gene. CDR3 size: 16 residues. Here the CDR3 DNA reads TGCGCCAGCAGCCAAGCGGGGGCCTATAGCACAGATACGCAGTATTTT. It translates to CASSQAGAYSTDTQYF.

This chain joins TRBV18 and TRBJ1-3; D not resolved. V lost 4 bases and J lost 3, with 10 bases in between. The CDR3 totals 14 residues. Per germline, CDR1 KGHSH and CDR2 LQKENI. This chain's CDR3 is CASSLSRSGNTIYF. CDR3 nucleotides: TGTGCCAGCTCACTTAGCCGGAGTGGAAACACCATATATTTT.

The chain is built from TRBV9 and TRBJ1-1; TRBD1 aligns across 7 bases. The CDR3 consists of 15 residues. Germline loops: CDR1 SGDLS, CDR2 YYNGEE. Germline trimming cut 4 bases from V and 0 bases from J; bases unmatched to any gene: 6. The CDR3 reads CASSPRGVVNTEAFF. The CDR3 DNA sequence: TGTGCCAGCAGCCCCAGGGGGGTAGTGAACACTGAAGCTTTCTTT.

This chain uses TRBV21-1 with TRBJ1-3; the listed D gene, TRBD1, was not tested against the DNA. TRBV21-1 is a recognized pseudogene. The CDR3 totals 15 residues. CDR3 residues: CASSKEQVAGNTIYF. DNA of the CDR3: TGTGCCAGCAGCAAAGAACAGGTAGCTGGAAACACCATATATTTT.

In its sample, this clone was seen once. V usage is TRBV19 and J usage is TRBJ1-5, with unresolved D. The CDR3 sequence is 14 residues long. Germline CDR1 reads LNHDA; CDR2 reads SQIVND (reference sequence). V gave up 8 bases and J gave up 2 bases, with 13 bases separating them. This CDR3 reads CASGKDGGNQPQHF. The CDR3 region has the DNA TGTGCCAGTGGGAAGGACGGAGGCAATCAGCCCCAGCATTTT. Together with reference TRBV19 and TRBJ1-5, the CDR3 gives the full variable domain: DGGITQSPKYLFRKEGQNVTLSCEQNLNHDAMYWYRQDPGQGLRLIYYSQIVNDFQKGDIAEGYSVSREKKESFPLTVTSAQKNPTAFYLCASGKDGGNQPQHFGDGTRLSIL.

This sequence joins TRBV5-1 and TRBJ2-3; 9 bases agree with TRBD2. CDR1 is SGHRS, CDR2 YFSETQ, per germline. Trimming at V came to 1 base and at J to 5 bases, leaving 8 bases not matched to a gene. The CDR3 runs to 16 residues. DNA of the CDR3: TGCGCCAGCAGCTTGTCTTTAGCGGGAGTTGGAGATACGCAGTATTTT. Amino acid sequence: CASSLSLAGVGDTQYF.

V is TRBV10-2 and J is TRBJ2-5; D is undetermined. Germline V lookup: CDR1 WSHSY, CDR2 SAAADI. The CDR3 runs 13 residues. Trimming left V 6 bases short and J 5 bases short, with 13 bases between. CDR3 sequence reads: CASREGLRETQYF. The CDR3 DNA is TGCGCCAGCAGGGAAGGTTTAAGGGAGACCCAGTACTTC.

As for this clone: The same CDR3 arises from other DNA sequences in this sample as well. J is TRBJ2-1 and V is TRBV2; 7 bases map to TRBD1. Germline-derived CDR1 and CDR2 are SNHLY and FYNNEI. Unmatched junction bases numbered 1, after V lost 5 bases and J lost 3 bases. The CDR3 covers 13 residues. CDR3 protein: CASSRQGYNEQFF. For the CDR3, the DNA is TGTGCCAGCAGTCGACAGGGCTACAATGAGCAGTTCTTC.

As DNA, the CDR3 is TGTGCCAGTGGGTTGTGGAGATCTGGAAACACCATATATTTT. Protein sequence: CASGLWRSGNTIYF. This rearrangement joins TRBV6-1 to TRBJ1-3; no clear D. The CDR3 spans 14 residues. V was clipped by 9 bases and J by 1 base, with 13 bases between them. Germline CDR1 and CDR2: MNHNS and SASEGT.

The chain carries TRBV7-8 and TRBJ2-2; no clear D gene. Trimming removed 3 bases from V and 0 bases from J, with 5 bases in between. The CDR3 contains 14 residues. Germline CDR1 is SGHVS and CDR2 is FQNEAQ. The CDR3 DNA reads TGTGCCAGCAGCTTGACTTCGAACACCGGGGAGCTGTTTTTT. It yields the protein CASSLTSNTGELFF.

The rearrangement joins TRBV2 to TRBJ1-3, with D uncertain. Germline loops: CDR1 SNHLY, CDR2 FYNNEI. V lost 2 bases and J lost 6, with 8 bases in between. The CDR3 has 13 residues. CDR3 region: CASSEIPSNTIYF. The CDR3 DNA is TGTGCCAGCAGTGAAATCCCTTCAAACACCATATATTTT. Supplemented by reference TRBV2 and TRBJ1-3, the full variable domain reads EPEVTQTPSHQVTQMGQEVILRCVPISNHLYFYWYRQILGQKVEFLVSFYNNEISEKSEIFDDQFSVERPDGSNFTLKIRSTKLEDSAMYFCASSEIPSNTIYFGEGSWLTVV.

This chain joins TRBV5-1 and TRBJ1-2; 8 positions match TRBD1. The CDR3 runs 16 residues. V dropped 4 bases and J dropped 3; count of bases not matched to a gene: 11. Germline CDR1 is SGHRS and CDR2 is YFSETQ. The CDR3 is CASSRLRTGKDYGYTF. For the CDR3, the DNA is TGCGCCAGCAGCCGGCTCCGGACAGGGAAGGACTATGGCTACACCTTC.

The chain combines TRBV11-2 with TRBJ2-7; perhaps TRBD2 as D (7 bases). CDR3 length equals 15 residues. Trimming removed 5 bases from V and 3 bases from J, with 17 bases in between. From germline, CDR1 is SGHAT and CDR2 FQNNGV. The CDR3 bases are TGTGCCAGCAGCCGGGGGGCTAGCGGTTACTACGAGCAGTACTTC. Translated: CASSRGASGYYEQYF.

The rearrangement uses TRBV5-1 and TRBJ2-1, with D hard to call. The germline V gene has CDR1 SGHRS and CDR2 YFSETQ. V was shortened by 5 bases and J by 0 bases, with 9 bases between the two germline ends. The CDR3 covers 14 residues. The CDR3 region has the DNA TGCGCCAGCAGATTATTAAGCTCCTACAATGAGCAGTTCTTC. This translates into CASRLLSSYNEQFF. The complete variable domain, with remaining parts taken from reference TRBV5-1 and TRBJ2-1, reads KAGVTQTPRYLIKTRGQQVTLSCSPISGHRSVSWYQQTPGQGLQFLFEYFSETQRNKGNFPGRFSGRQFSNSRSEMNVSTLELGDSALYLCASRLLSSYNEQFFGPGTRLTVL.

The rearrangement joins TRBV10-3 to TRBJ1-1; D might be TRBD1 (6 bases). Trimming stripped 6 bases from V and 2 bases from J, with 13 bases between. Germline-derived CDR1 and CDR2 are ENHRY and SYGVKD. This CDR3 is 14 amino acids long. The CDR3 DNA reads TGTGCCATCAGCAACAGGGAAAGTAACACTGAAGCTTTCTTT. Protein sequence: CAISNRESNTEAFF.

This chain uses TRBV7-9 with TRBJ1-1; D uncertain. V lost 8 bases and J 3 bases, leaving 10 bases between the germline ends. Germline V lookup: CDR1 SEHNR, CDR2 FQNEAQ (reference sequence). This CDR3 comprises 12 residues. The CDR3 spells CASGRLDTEAFF. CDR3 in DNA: TGTGCCAGCGGTCGGTTGGACACTGAAGCTTTCTTT. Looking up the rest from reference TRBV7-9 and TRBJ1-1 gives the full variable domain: DTGVSQNPRHKITKRGQNVTFRCDPISEHNRLYWYRQTLGQGPEFLTYFQNEAQLEKSRLLSDRFSAERPKGSFSTLEIQRTEQGDSAMYLCASGRLDTEAFFGQGTRLTVV.

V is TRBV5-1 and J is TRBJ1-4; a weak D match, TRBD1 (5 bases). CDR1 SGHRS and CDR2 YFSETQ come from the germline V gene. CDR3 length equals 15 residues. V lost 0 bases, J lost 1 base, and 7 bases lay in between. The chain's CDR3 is CASSLAQGTNEKLFF. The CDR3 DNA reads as TGCGCCAGCAGCTTGGCTCAGGGAACTAATGAAAAACTGTTTTTT. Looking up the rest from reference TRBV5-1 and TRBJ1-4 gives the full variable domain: KAGVTQTPRYLIKTRGQQVTLSCSPISGHRSVSWYQQTPGQGLQFLFEYFSETQRNKGNFPGRFSGRQFSNSRSEMNVSTLELGDSALYLCASSLAQGTNEKLFFGSGTQLSVL.

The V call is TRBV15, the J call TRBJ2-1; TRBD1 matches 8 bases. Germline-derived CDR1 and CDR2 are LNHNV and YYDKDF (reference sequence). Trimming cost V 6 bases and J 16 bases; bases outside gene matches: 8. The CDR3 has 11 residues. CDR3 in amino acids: CATSPGQVQFF. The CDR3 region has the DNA TGTGCCACCAGTCCGGGACAGGTTCAATTCTTC.

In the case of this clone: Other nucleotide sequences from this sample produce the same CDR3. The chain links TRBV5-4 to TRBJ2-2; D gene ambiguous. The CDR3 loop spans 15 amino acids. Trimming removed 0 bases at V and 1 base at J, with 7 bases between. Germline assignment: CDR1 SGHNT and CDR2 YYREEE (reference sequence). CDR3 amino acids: CASSLGTRNTGELFF. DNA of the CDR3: TGTGCCAGCAGCTTGGGGACGAGGAACACCGGGGAGCTGTTTTTT.

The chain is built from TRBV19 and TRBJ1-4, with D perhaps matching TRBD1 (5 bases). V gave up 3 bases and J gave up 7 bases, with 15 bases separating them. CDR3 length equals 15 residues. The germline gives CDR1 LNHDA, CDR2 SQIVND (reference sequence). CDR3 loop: CASSILGTRGEKLFF. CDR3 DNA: TGTGCCAGTAGTATTTTGGGTACGAGGGGTGAAAAACTGTTTTTT.

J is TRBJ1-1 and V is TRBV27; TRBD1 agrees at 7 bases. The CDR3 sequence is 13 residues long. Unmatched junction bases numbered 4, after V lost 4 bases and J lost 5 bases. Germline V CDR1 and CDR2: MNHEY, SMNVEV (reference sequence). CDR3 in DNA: TGTGCCAGCAGTTCAGGGGGGTGGACTGAAGCTTTCTTT. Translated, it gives CASSSGGWTEAFF.